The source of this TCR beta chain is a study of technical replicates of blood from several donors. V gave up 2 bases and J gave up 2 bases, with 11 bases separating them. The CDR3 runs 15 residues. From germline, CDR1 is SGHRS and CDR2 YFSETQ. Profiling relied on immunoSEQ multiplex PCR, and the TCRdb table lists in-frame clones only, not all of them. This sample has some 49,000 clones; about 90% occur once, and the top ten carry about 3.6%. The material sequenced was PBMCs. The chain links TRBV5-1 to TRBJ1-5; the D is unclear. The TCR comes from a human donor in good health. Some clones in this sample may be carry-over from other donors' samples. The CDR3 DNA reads TGCGCCAGCAGCTTTGAGGGTGTGGGCAATCAGCCCCAGCATTTT. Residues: CASSFEGVGNQPQHF.